This is a list of T cell receptor beta chains from one sample in a study of OX40 agonist ivuxolimab in advanced cancers. Sequenced by immunoSEQ multiplex PCR; TCRdb stores in-frame clones only, minus some. This sample carries about 110,000 clones, 91% of them seen once, and the ten largest clones take under 0.85%. The sample here was CD4+ or CD8+ T cells sorted from blood, taken in a trial of the OX40 agonist ivuxolimab. The receptors were sampled from an adult with an advanced solid tumor such as melanoma, head and neck, liver or kidney cancer. Both conserved end residues are part of each CDR3. A D gene is named only where the DNA matches it firmly. Clone size is shown for a subset of rows, as once, few, many or a class of expanded clone.

d_gene,v_gene,abundance,j_gene,CDR3nt,CDR3aa
TRBD1,TRBV19,.,TRBJ1-5,TGTGCCAGTAGCCTACATGGGACAGAATATAGCAATCAGCCCCAGCATTTT,CASSLHGTEYSNQPQHF
.,TRBV7-9,.,TRBJ2-7,TGTGCCAGCAGCTTAGTTGGGCCCCACCTCTTC,CASSLVGPHLF
.,TRBV9,.,TRBJ2-3,TGTGCCAGCAGCGCCGATGGGGCGGGGTCTAGCACAGATACGCAGTATTTT,CASSADGAGSSTDTQYF
.,TRBV18,.,TRBJ1-1,TGTGCCAGTTCTACGGGCCCCGGGACTGAAGCTTTCTTT,CASSTGPGTEAFF
.,TRBV5-1,few,TRBJ2-5,TGCGCCAGCAGCTTTGGGTGGGGGGATCAAGAGACCCAGTACTTC,CASSFGWGDQETQYF
TRBD1,TRBV5-6,.,TRBJ1-4,TGTGCCAGCAGCTACGGGACAGCCGATGAAAAACTGTTTTTT,CASSYGTADEKLFF
.,TRBV6-6,.,TRBJ2-1,TGTGCCAGCAGGCCCCCTTTATCTAGACCCGAGGATGAGCAGTTCTTC,CASRPPLSRPEDEQFF
.,TRBV5-4,.,TRBJ1-2,TGTGCCAGCAGACCCCCAAAGGGTAGGTATGGCTACACCTTC,CASRPPKGRYGYTF
.,TRBV19,.,TRBJ2-7,TGTGCCAGTAGTGCCATGGGCAGGGGAGAGCAGTACTTC,CASSAMGRGEQYF
TRBD1,TRBV7-9,.,TRBJ1-1,TGTGCCAGCAGCTTAGGACAGGGGAACACTGAAGCTTTCTTT,CASSLGQGNTEAFF
.,TRBV7-3,.,TRBJ1-1,TGTGCCAGCAGCGATCAGGGTAACGGTGAAGCTTTCTTT,CASSDQGNGEAFF
.,TRBV29-1,.,TRBJ2-7,TGCAGCGTTGGACGAGGGGGTCAGGACGAGCAGTACTTC,CSVGRGGQDEQYF
.,TRBV7-2,.,TRBJ2-5,TGTGCCAGCAGCGGAAATCCCGGGGCTCAAGAGACCCAGTACTTC,CASSGNPGAQETQYF
.,TRBV9,once,TRBJ1-1,TGTGCCAGCAGCGTAGGAATTACGGGAGAAGCGAACACTGAAGCTTTCTTT,CASSVGITGEANTEAFF
.,TRBV15,.,TRBJ2-1,TGTGCCACCAGCAGGGACGTCGGGGGAGGAGGGCCGGGTAATGAGCAGTTCTTC,CATSRDVGGGGPGNEQFF
.,TRBV10-3,.,TRBJ2-2,TGTGCCATCAGTGTAGAGACAGGGAACACCGGGGAGCTGTTTTTT,CAISVETGNTGELFF
.,TRBV29-1,.,TRBJ1-2,TGCAGCGCCCAAGCAGACATTTATAGCTACACCTTC,CSAQADIYSYTF
TRBD1,TRBV6-1,.,TRBJ1-5,TGTGCCAGCAGTCTTGACAGGGGTAATCAGCCCCAGCATTTT,CASSLDRGNQPQHF
.,TRBV7-2,.,TRBJ2-1,TGTGCCAGCAGCACCCGGACAACGAGTGCGTTCTTC,CASSTRTTSAFF
.,TRBV27,.,TRBJ1-1,TGTGCCAGCAGTCCCCCCCCACAGGGGAACACTGAAGCTTTCTTT,CASSPPPQGNTEAFF
TRBD1,TRBV5-1,.,TRBJ2-2,TGCGCCAGCAGCGACAGGGGTGTCGGGGAGCTGTTTTTT,CASSDRGVGELFF
.,TRBV7-9,.,TRBJ1-2,TGTGCCAGCAGCTTATCCCAGGGCGCAACTCGAGGCTACACCTTC,CASSLSQGATRGYTF
.,TRBV19,.,TRBJ2-3,TGTGCCAGTAGCCGACAGGCCTCCACAGATACGCAGTATTTT,CASSRQASTDTQYF
.,TRBV30,.,TRBJ2-3,TGTGCCTGGAGGGGGGTTGGGACGCAGTATTTT,CAWRGVGTQYF
.,TRBV7-7,.,TRBJ2-7,TGTGCTAGCAGCTTAGAAGTGTACAGGGACTACGAGCAGTACTTC,CASSLEVYRDYEQYF
.,TRBV7-2,.,TRBJ1-5,TGTGCCAGCAGCATGGACATGGTTCAGCCCCAGCATTTT,CASSMDMVQPQHF
.,TRBV5-4,.,TRBJ2-3,TGTGCCAGCAGCTTCGCAGATACGCAGTATTTT,CASSFADTQYF
.,TRBV12-5,.,TRBJ2-1,TGTGCTAGTGGTCCCGGACCTCAGGCCTACAATGAGCAGTTCTTC,CASGPGPQAYNEQFF
TRBD1,TRBV7-9,.,TRBJ2-7,TGTGCCAGCAGCTTAGTAGGACAGGCCGGCTACGAGCAGTACTTC,CASSLVGQAGYEQYF
.,TRBV5-1,.,TRBJ2-3,TGCGCCAGTAAATTCGGGATCCTCGGCACAGATACGCAGTATTTT,CASKFGILGTDTQYF
.,TRBV2,.,TRBJ1-2,TGTGCCAGCAGAGTCACAGGGTCCACTAACTATGGCTACACCTTC,CASRVTGSTNYGYTF
TRBD1,TRBV6-1,.,TRBJ2-1,TGTGCCAGCAGGGAAGGACAGGGGGGGATCTACAATGAGCAGTTCTTC,CASREGQGGIYNEQFF
.,TRBV6-1,.,TRBJ1-3,TGTGCCAGCAGTCCCGGGTCCCACTCTGGAAACACCATATATTTT,CASSPGSHSGNTIYF
.,TRBV19,.,TRBJ1-5,TGTGCCAGTGACCTACAGGGCGATCAGCCCCAGCATTTT,CASDLQGDQPQHF